This is a list of T cell receptor beta chains from one sample in a study of cytomegalovirus exposure and HLA in healthy donors. Clones were sequenced by immunoSEQ multiplex PCR, and TCRdb holds only the in-frame ones, with some missing. The sample lists under 150,000 clones, approximately 80% occurring once. The sample taken for sequencing was PBMCs. The receptors were sampled from a male donor in good health and CMV-seronegative. CDR3s include the opening cysteine and the closing phenylalanine or tryptophan. The D gene is left open where the match is weak. A clone size is listed for some rows: how often the clone was seen (once, few, many), or a class if it is expanded.

>TRBJ1-1|TRBD1|15|TRBV6-5|NA
CASSPTTGQGTEAFF
TGTGCCAGCAGCCCCACAACAGGACAGGGCACTGAAGCTTTCTTT
>TRBJ1-2|NA|14|TRBV7-3|NA
CASSPGPERDGYTF
TGTGCCAGCAGCCCCGGACCCGAGAGGGATGGCTACACCTTC
>TRBJ2-2|TRBD1|15|TRBV28|NA
CASSLRDSQTGELFF
TGTGCCAGCAGTTTAAGGGACAGCCAGACCGGGGAGCTGTTTTTT
>TRBJ1-1|TRBD1|17|TRBV18|NA
CASSPALSGQVSTEAFF
TGTGCCAGCTCACCAGCGCTCTCGGGACAGGTGAGCACTGAAGCTTTCTTT
>TRBJ1-2|NA|15|TRBV4-1|NA
CASSQDERTVEGYTF
TGCGCCAGCAGCCAAGATGAGCGGACAGTTGAGGGCTACACCTTC
>TRBJ2-7|NA|13|TRBV5-1|NA
CASSLGTDYEQYF
TGCGCCAGCAGCTTGGGGACAGACTACGAGCAGTACTTC
>TRBJ1-1|NA|13|TRBV7-9|NA
CASSPLINTEAFF
TGTGCCAGCAGCCCCCTTATAAACACTGAAGCTTTCTTT
>TRBJ2-1|TRBD1|15|TRBV14|NA
CASSQGDRIYNEQFF
TGTGCCAGCAGCCAAGGGGACAGGATCTACAATGAGCAGTTCTTC
>TRBJ1-2|TRBD1|15|TRBV18|once
CASSPTGVISYGYTF
TGTGCCAGCTCACCAACAGGGGTCATCTCCTATGGCTACACCTTC
>TRBJ2-1|TRBD2|15|TRBV25-1|NA
CASSEIDRGDNEQFF
TGTGCCAGCAGTGAAATTGATCGGGGGGACAATGAGCAGTTCTTC
>TRBJ1-3|TRBD1|15|TRBV18|NA
CASSRGQGTGNTIYF
TGTGCCAGCTCTCGTGGACAGGGAACTGGAAACACCATATATTTT
>TRBJ2-1|NA|11|TRBV27|NA
CASIQVNEQFF
TGTGCCAGCATTCAGGTCAATGAGCAGTTCTTC
>TRBJ2-5|NA|12|TRBV5-1|NA
CASSQKRETQYF
TGCGCCAGCAGCCAAAAGAGGGAGACCCAGTACTTC
>TRBJ2-7|TRBD2|16|TRBV7-2|few
CASSLATSGGAYEQYF
TGTGCCAGCAGCTTAGCTACTAGCGGGGGGGCCTACGAGCAGTACTTC
>TRBJ1-1|TRBD1|10|TRBV28|NA
CATQGAEAFF
TGTGCCACACAGGGGGCTGAAGCTTTCTTT
>TRBJ1-1|NA|13|TRBV27|NA
CASSHRDGSEAFF
TGTGCCAGCAGTCACAGGGATGGTAGTGAAGCTTTCTTT
>TRBJ1-2|NA|15|TRBV5-1|NA
CASSLEGRGDYGYTF
TGCGCCAGCAGCTTGGAGGGGCGCGGCGACTATGGCTACACCTTC
>TRBJ2-5|TRBD2|13|TRBV6-5|NA
CASTSRGGETQYF
TGTGCCAGCACCTCCCGGGGGGGCGAGACCCAGTACTTC
>TRBJ2-2|TRBD1|17|TRBV7-9|NA
CASSVNRDSPLHGELFF
TGTGCCAGCAGCGTCAACCGGGACAGCCCTCTACACGGGGAGCTGTTTTTT
>TRBJ1-3|NA|18|TRBV11-2|NA
CASSLEPPDILLGNTIYF
TGTGCCAGCAGCTTAGAACCTCCGGACATCTTATTAGGAAACACCATATATTTT
>TRBJ2-5|NA|14|TRBV2|few
CASRGGQFQETQYF
TGTGCCAGCAGAGGCGGACAGTTCCAAGAGACCCAGTACTTC
>TRBJ2-3|NA|13|TRBV29-1|few
CSGGPTESDTQYF
TGCAGCGGCGGCCCTACCGAGTCAGATACGCAGTATTTT
>TRBJ1-1|NA|16|TRBV27|NA
CASSRQAVLTWTEAFF
TGTGCCAGCAGTCGACAGGCTGTCTTAACTTGGACTGAAGCTTTCTTT
>TRBJ1-1|NA|13|TRBV7-2|NA
CASSLTGNTEAFF
TGTGCCAGCAGCTTGACAGGGAACACTGAAGCTTTCTTT
>TRBJ1-2|NA|18|TRBV27|NA
CASSPLFLDRDSNYGYTF
TGTGCCAGCAGTCCCCTATTCCTGGACAGAGATTCTAACTATGGCTACACCTTC
>TRBJ1-5|NA|13|TRBV5-5|NA
CASRPGLGQPQHF
TGTGCCAGCAGACCAGGGTTGGGTCAGCCCCAGCATTTT
>TRBJ1-1|NA|12|TRBV10-3|NA
CAIRPGETEAFF
TGTGCCATCAGACCAGGGGAGACTGAAGCTTTCTTT
>TRBJ1-5|NA|15|TRBV28|NA
CASSLAQGVSQPQHF
TGTGCCAGCAGTTTGGCACAGGGTGTCTCTCAGCCCCAGCATTTT
>TRBJ2-7|TRBD2|15|TRBV6-5|once
CASSLGTSGDYEQYF
TGTGCCAGCAGTTTAGGGACTAGCGGCGACTACGAGCAGTACTTC
>TRBJ2-7|NA|12|TRBV7-8|once
CASSLAGGEQYF
TGTGCCAGCAGCTTAGCGGGAGGCGAGCAGTACTTC
>TRBJ2-7|TRBD2|17|TRBV7-2|NA
CASSLALSERGAGEQYF
TGTGCCAGCAGCTTAGCGTTATCAGAGCGGGGGGCGGGCGAGCAGTACTTC
>TRBJ2-2|TRBD2|16|TRBV5-4|NA
CASSDPRSGGTGELFF
TGTGCCAGCAGCGACCCACGGAGCGGGGGGACCGGGGAGCTGTTTTTT
>TRBJ1-6|NA|15|TRBV27|NA
CASSFLDSGNSPLHF
TGTGCCAGCAGTTTCCTCGACAGTGGAAATTCACCCCTCCACTTT
>TRBJ1-1|NA|19|TRBV4-1|once
CASSPHPSGRQGSNTEAFF
TGCGCCAGCAGCCCGCACCCGTCGGGCCGGCAGGGGAGCAACACTGAAGCTTTCTTT
>TRBJ1-2|NA|16|TRBV7-8|NA
CASSFSTNYGGYGYTF
TGTGCCAGCAGCTTTTCCACCAACTACGGGGGCTATGGCTACACCTTC
>TRBJ2-5|TRBD2|15|TRBV28|NA
CASSLVTSGLETQYF
TGTGCCAGCAGTTTAGTCACTAGCGGACTAGAGACCCAGTACTTC
>TRBJ1-1|TRBD1|13|TRBV2|once
CASSNTGDTEAFF
TGTGCCAGCAGTAATACAGGGGACACTGAAGCTTTCTTT
>TRBJ1-2|NA|15|TRBV7-2|NA
CASSLDSSRFYGYTF
TGTGCCAGCAGCTTGGACAGTTCCCGCTTCTATGGCTACACCTTC
>TRBJ2-1|NA|14|TRBV10-2|NA
CASSETSRYNEQFF
TGCGCCAGCAGTGAGACTAGTCGTTACAATGAGCAGTTCTTC
>TRBJ1-1|TRBD1|13|TRBV6-5|few
CASRGQLNTEAFF
TGTGCCAGCAGGGGACAGTTGAACACTGAAGCTTTCTTT
>TRBJ1-1|NA|14|TRBV7-9|NA
CAVGGIGVRTEAFF
TGTGCCGTCGGGGGGATCGGCGTGAGGACTGAAGCTTTCTTT
>TRBJ1-5|TRBD1|14|TRBV19|NA
CASSDRGSNQPQHF
TGTGCCAGTTCGGACAGGGGAAGCAATCAGCCCCAGCATTTT
>TRBJ1-5|NA|13|TRBV30|NA
CAWSKGSNQPQHF
TGTGCCTGGAGTAAGGGGAGCAATCAGCCCCAGCATTTT
>TRBJ2-1|NA|13|TRBV2|NA
CASTREQGNEQFF
TGTGCCAGCACTCGGGAACAGGGCAATGAGCAGTTCTTC
>TRBJ1-4|TRBD1|15|TRBV15|NA
CATEPDRGTNEKLFF
TGTGCCACCGAGCCAGACAGGGGAACTAATGAAAAACTGTTTTTT
>TRBJ1-2|NA|13|TRBV19|NA
CASSLARESGYTF
TGTGCCAGTAGTCTCGCCAGGGAAAGTGGCTACACCTTC
>TRBJ2-5|NA|13|TRBV6-1|NA
CASRRGNQETQYF
TGTGCCAGCAGAAGGGGTAACCAAGAGACCCAGTACTTC